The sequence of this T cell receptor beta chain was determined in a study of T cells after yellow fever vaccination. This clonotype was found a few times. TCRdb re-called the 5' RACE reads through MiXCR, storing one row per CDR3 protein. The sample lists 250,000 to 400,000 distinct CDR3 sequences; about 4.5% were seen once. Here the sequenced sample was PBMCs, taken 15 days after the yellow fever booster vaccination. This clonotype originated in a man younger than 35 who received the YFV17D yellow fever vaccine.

CDR3 in DNA: TGCGCCAGCAGTGGGGGGGGTAGCGAGACCCAGTACTTC. It encodes CASSGGGSETQYF. This chain links TRBV10-1 with TRBJ2-5, with TRBD2 matching over 7 bases. CDR1 and CDR2 from the germline V gene are WNHNN and SYGVQD (reference sequence). The length of the CDR3 is 13 residues. The junction had 4 bases not matched to a gene; V was cut back by 4 bases and J by 5 bases.